This T cell receptor beta chain is drawn from a study of blood T cell repertoires in COVID-19. At the level of the study: COVID-19 samples, acute and convalescent, were from the United States, Italy and Spain. Sources were T cells, B-cell-depleted T cells, or PBMCs; the material itself was cDNA or gDNA.

Followed over time, Seattle patients had been enrolled while infection was active. Study processing details: Amplified reference gene primers provided the basis for estimating nucleated cell counts. TCRdb's copy holds only in-frame clones and misses some; the assay was immunoSEQ multiplex PCR. V, J and clone size are taken as reported in that table, and D and trimming were inferred from the DNA itself. The sample contains just under 350,000 clones, roughly 86% of which appear only once. Sequences were obtained from peripheral blood. The clonotype comes from a woman between 65 and 79 years old with COVID-19, enrolled during active disease.

CDR3 sequence reads: CAISAGQGGSDTEAFF. CDR3 bases: TGTGCCATCAGTGCCGGACAGGGGGGTTCCGACACTGAAGCTTTCTTT. The V gene is TRBV10-3, the J gene TRBJ1-1; 10 bases map to TRBD1. CDR3 length equals 16 residues. V dropped 4 bases and J dropped 3; count of bases not matched to a gene: 8. Germline lookup yields CDR1 ENHRY and CDR2 SYGVKD.